The rows below give T cell receptor beta chains drawn from one sample of a study of T-cell reconstitution after alpha-beta-depleted transplantation in children. MiXCR, run by TCRdb on the PCR reads, gives a single entry per CDR3 protein. The sample contains 130,000 to 150,000 distinct CDR3 sequences, around 8.8% of which appear only once. Sequences were derived from PBMCs, mostly from graft donor cells, sampled 180 days after TCRalphabeta/CD19-depleted stem cell transplant. All receptors derive from a female patient aged 2-10 years who had a stem cell transplant for congenital amegakaryocytic thrombocytopenia, so the T cells may come from the graft donor. Both conserved end residues are trimmed from each CDR3.

v_gene	len	j_gene	CDR3aa
TRBV20-1	11	TRBJ2-2	SARARPTGELF
TRBV28	14	TRBJ1-4	ASSKGGWYSNEKLF
TRBV20-1	11	TRBJ1-6	SARGTAYSPLH
TRBV7-9	13	TRBJ1-2	ASSLATRLSSGYT
TRBV9	14	TRBJ2-5	ASSPLTRTDQETQY
TRBV30	13	TRBJ2-1	AWSVRELRYNEQF
TRBV5-1	13	TRBJ2-7	ASSITGTGIAEQY
TRBV29-1	11	TRBJ1-2	SVGSGQANGYT
TRBV18	10	TRBJ2-4	ASSAAKNIQY
TRBV12-3/TRBV12-4	15	TRBJ2-1	ASRGGWVFNSYNEQF
TRBV4-2	14	TRBJ2-1	ASHRRLAQTYNEQF
TRBV7-2	12	TRBJ2-7	ASSFGTAPYEQY
TRBV7-2	11	TRBJ2-7	ASSLTTTYEQY
TRBV20-1	11	TRBJ2-5	SAPTGVKETQY
TRBV20-1	12	TRBJ2-1	SARDSAGQNEQF
TRBV6-5	13	TRBJ2-3	ASAKLAGGTDTQY
TRBV12-3/TRBV12-4	12	TRBJ1-1	ASTQHLLDTEAF